What follows are 27 T cell receptor beta chains derived from one specimen sequenced in a study of circulating tumor DNA in untreated peripheral T-cell lymphoma. Sequencing used immunoSEQ multiplex PCR; TCRdb keeps in-frame clones, though not all of them. The sample consists of 550 to 700 clones, about 90% of them appearing once. What was sequenced was cell-free DNA from blood serum. The receptor set was obtained from a human donor with peripheral T-cell lymphoma.

The chain couples TRBV18 to TRBJ2-3; D gene uncertain. CDR3 length equals 12 residues. Germline loops: CDR1 KGHSH, CDR2 LQKENI. V was shortened by 2 bases and J by 4 bases, with 4 bases between the two germline ends. In DNA form, the CDR3 reads TGTGCCAGCTCACCAAGATCAGATACGCAGTATTTT. Protein sequence: CASSPRSDTQYF.

The chain combines TRBV10-3 with TRBJ2-1; no definite D call. Trimming pared 3 bases from V and 0 bases from J, leaving 9 bases between. Germline V CDR1 and CDR2: ENHRY, SYGVKD. CDR3 length: 15 amino acids. In DNA form, the CDR3 reads TGTGCCATCAGTGATTGGGCGAGCTCCTACAATGAGCAGTTCTTC. The encoded protein is CAISDWASSYNEQFF.

The chain has TRBV7-8 and TRBJ2-2; D not certain. From germline, CDR1 is SGHVS and CDR2 FQNEAQ. Deletions cut 1 base from V and 1 base from J, with 10 bases between. The CDR3 has 16 residues. The chain's CDR3 is CASSLVGILNTGELFF. The CDR3, as DNA: TGTGCCAGCAGCTTAGTAGGCATCCTGAACACCGGGGAGCTGTTTTTT.

V usage is TRBV7-2 and J usage is TRBJ2-5; D uncertain. The germline V gene encodes CDR1 SGHTA and CDR2 FQGNSA. CDR3 length: 14 amino acids. With 6 bases removed from V and 1 base from J, the gap between germline ends came to 12 bases. The CDR3 DNA reads as TGTGCCAGCAGGTTGTATTCGACCCAAGAGACCCAGTACTTC. Amino acids: CASRLYSTQETQYF.

The chain combines TRBV30 with TRBJ1-6, with TRBD1 as a possible D gene (6 bases). Per germline, CDR1 GTSNPN and CDR2 SVGIG (reference sequence). The CDR3 spans 13 residues. The chain's CDR3 is CAGVGTPNSPLHF. The CDR3 DNA reads as TGTGCAGGGGTCGGGACACCGAATTCACCCCTCCACTTT.

The chain uses TRBV7-6 and TRBJ2-1; TRBD2 aligns across 7 bases. With 5 bases clipped from V and 0 bases from J, the junction kept 4 bases outside the gene matches. CDR1 is SGHVS, CDR2 FNYEAQ, per germline. The CDR3 covers 15 residues. CDR3 protein: CASSRGGSSYNEQFF. The DNA for the CDR3 is TGTGCCAGCAGCCGGGGCGGGAGCTCCTACAATGAGCAGTTCTTC.

V is TRBV5-5 and J is TRBJ2-6; either TRBD1 or TRBD2 may supply D (5 bases each). The CDR3 consists of 19 residues. V lost 3 bases and J 4 bases, leaving 23 bases between the germline ends. The germline gives CDR1 SGHKS, CDR2 YYEKEE (reference sequence). In DNA form, the CDR3 reads TGTGCCAGCAGCTCCTCAATAGGGACGCGGACAAGAGGGGCCAACGTCCTGACTTTC. It translates to CASSSSIGTRTRGANVLTF.

V is TRBV27 and J is TRBJ1-2, with TRBD1 identical over 7 bases. CDR1 is MNHEY, CDR2 SMNVEV, per germline (reference sequence). V was pared by 8 bases and J by 5 bases, with 11 bases of the junction left unmatched. The CDR3 covers 14 residues. The CDR3 is CASGYRGKRYGYTF. DNA for the CDR3: TGTGCCAGCGGATACAGGGGAAAGAGGTATGGCTACACCTTC.

The chain joins TRBV19 to TRBJ2-3; 7 nucleotides agree with TRBD2. Per the germline V gene, CDR1 is LNHDA and CDR2 is SQIVND (reference sequence). The length of the CDR3 is 14 residues. V shed 3 bases and J 3 bases; nucleotides not matched to a gene: 3. This CDR3 reads CASSMAGETDTQYF. Here the CDR3 DNA reads TGTGCCAGTAGTATGGCGGGGGAAACAGATACGCAGTATTTT. The full variable domain, in which reference TRBV19 and TRBJ2-3 provide the parts outside the CDR3, is DGGITQSPKYLFRKEGQNVTLSCEQNLNHDAMYWYRQDPGQGLRLIYYSQIVNDFQKGDIAEGYSVSREKKESFPLTVTSAQKNPTAFYLCASSMAGETDTQYFGPGTRLTVL.

The chain is built from TRBV5-6 and TRBJ1-1; no firm D call. Germline lookup yields CDR1 SGHDT and CDR2 YYEEEE. V lost 6 bases, J lost 2 bases, and 14 bases lay in between. The CDR3 has 14 residues. The DNA of the CDR3 is TGTGCCAGCACGAAAAGAAGCGGAAACACTGAAGCTTTCTTT. Amino acids: CASTKRSGNTEAFF.

This clone was picked up one time. The junction departs from germline at one end; a sequencing error may be responsible. The CDR3 spells CASSLDRGGPGYTF. Here the CDR3 DNA reads TGTGCCAGCAGTTTAGACAGGGGGGGTCCCGGCTACACCTTC. The rearrangement links TRBV7-2 to TRBJ1-2; TRBD1 matches at 9 bases. The germline V gene encodes CDR1 SGHTA and CDR2 FQGNSA. The CDR3 has 14 amino acids.

The chain recombines TRBV2 with TRBJ1-5; no firm D call. The CDR3 consists of 15 residues. The germline V gene has CDR1 SNHLY and CDR2 FYNNEI. V was pared by 4 bases and J by 7 bases, with 17 bases between. The CDR3 is CASSVLRSGGQPQHF. The CDR3 bases are TGTGCCAGCAGTGTATTAAGGAGCGGAGGACAGCCCCAGCATTTT.

V is TRBV21-1 and J is TRBJ2-7; TRBD1, the table's D call, was not compared with the DNA. TRBV21-1 is assigned pseudogene status. The length of the CDR3 is 15 residues. CDR3 in DNA: TGTGCCAGCAGCAAAGAGGGGACAGTCCGTTACGAGCAGTACTTC. It yields the protein CASSKEGTVRYEQYF.

The chain couples TRBV19 to TRBJ2-7; TRBD2 agrees at 12 bases. J was trimmed by 0 bases and V by 7 bases; bases with no gene match: 13. The CDR3 is 18 amino acids. Germline V gene data show CDR1 as LNHDA and CDR2 as SQIVND (reference sequence). CDR3 sequence: CASTWTSGEGTSSYEQYF. CDR3 bases: TGTGCCAGTACCTGGACTAGCGGGGAAGGGACCTCCTCCTACGAGCAGTACTTC.

The CDR3 coding sequence is TGTGCCAGCTCACCAGTCTTCGGGGGCGCGGAGATCAACACCATATATTTT. Encoded protein: CASSPVFGGAEINTIYF. This chain joins TRBV18 and TRBJ1-3; TRBD1 might be the D (6 bases). This CDR3 spans 17 amino acids. The V and J ends lost 2 bases and 7 bases respectively, with 21 bases between them. CDR1 and CDR2 from the germline V gene are KGHSH and LQKENI.

The chain is built from TRBV6-1 and TRBJ2-3; 8 bases agree with TRBD2. Trimming took 4 bases from V and 3 from J; bases not matched to a gene: 3. CDR1 MNHNS and CDR2 SASEGT come from the germline V gene. The CDR3 has 14 residues. The CDR3 sequence is CASSAGGPTDTQYF. Here the CDR3 DNA reads TGTGCCAGCAGTGCGGGAGGGCCAACAGATACGCAGTATTTT.

The J gene is TRBJ2-1, the V gene TRBV5-1, with 8 bases matching TRBD1. The CDR3 contains 15 residues. With V trimmed by 2 bases and J by 3 bases, 4 bases remained unmatched. Per germline, CDR1 SGHRS and CDR2 YFSETQ. CDR3 protein: CASSFTGGNYNEQFF. The DNA of the CDR3 is TGCGCCAGCAGCTTTACAGGGGGGAACTACAATGAGCAGTTCTTC.

This chain connects TRBV5-4 to TRBJ2-7, with D tentatively TRBD1 (5 bases). V was trimmed by 4 bases and J by 0 bases, leaving 11 bases between them. Germline-derived CDR1 and CDR2 are SGHNT and YYREEE (reference sequence). CDR3 length: 14 residues. In nucleotides, the CDR3 is TGTGCCAGCAGCCCGGTTGACAGCTCCTACGAGCAGTACTTC. Protein product: CASSPVDSSYEQYF. Filled out from reference TRBV5-4 and TRBJ2-7, the complete variable domain reads ETGVTQSPTHLIKTRGQQVTLRCSSQSGHNTVSWYQQALGQGPQFIFQYYREEENGRGNFPPRFSGLQFPNYSSELNVNALELDDSALYLCASSPVDSSYEQYFGPGTRLTVT.

The rearrangement uses TRBV5-1 and TRBJ1-2; D uncertain. The CDR3 extends over 15 amino acids. Germline-derived CDR1 and CDR2 are SGHRS and YFSETQ. The V and J ends lost 4 bases and 5 bases respectively, with 18 bases between them. CDR3 in amino acids: CASSLLDLERYGYTF. The CDR3 nucleotides are TGCGCCAGCAGCCTGCTTGACCTGGAAAGATATGGCTACACCTTC.

The chain uses TRBV29-1 and TRBJ2-5; D gene unclear. Germline-derived CDR1 and CDR2 are SQVTM and ANQGSEA. The CDR3 is made up of 12 amino acids. Trimming left V 4 bases short and J 5 bases short, with 11 bases between. For the CDR3, the DNA is TGCAGCGTTGCCGGCAGTTGGGAGACCCAGTACTTC. Amino acids: CSVAGSWETQYF.

The chain carries TRBV19 and TRBJ1-5; 7 bases are a match to TRBD1. The CDR3 is made up of 14 amino acids. From germline, CDR1 is LNHDA and CDR2 SQIVND (reference sequence). V trimming: 7 bases; J trimming: 4 bases; junction bases outside the gene matches: 7. The CDR3 DNA reads TGTGCCAGTAACTTACAGGGGTTGAATCAGCCCCAGCATTTT. It is translated as CASNLQGLNQPQHF.

The J gene is TRBJ1-5, the V gene TRBV27, with D perhaps TRBD1 (5 bases). Germline V gene data show CDR1 as MNHEY and CDR2 as SMNVEV (reference sequence). The CDR3 has 16 amino acids. V shed 0 bases and J shed 0 bases, with 9 bases lying between them. The CDR3 reads CASSLSIGDSNQPQHF. In nucleotides, the CDR3 is TGTGCCAGCAGTTTATCGATAGGGGATAGCAATCAGCCCCAGCATTTT.

The chain joins TRBV6-1 to TRBJ1-1; 7 bases are a match to TRBD1. The CDR3 extends over 14 amino acids. CDR1 and CDR2 from the germline V gene are MNHNS and SASEGT. J was trimmed by 3 bases and V by 4 bases; bases with no gene match: 5. DNA for the CDR3: TGTGCCAGCAGTGGACAGGGCAGGCACACTGAAGCTTTCTTT. It yields the protein CASSGQGRHTEAFF.

This clone is a singleton in its sample. The CDR3 DNA reads TGTGCCAGTAGTATAAACGCCAGAACCAATCAGCCCCAGCATTTT. Its translation is CASSINARTNQPQHF. The rearrangement links TRBV19 to TRBJ1-5; no reliable D call. This CDR3 spans 15 amino acids. Germline CDR1 reads LNHDA; CDR2 reads SQIVND (reference sequence). The V end lost 2 bases, the J end lost 3 bases, and 11 bases lay between the germline ends.

The chain combines TRBV6-4 with TRBJ2-3; D is perhaps TRBD2 (5 bases). The CDR3 totals 14 residues. CDR1 MRHNA and CDR2 SNTAGT come from the germline V gene. V gave up 0 bases and J gave up 4 bases, with 8 bases separating them. Written as DNA, the CDR3 is TGTGCCAGCAGTGACTCCCGGGGAGCAGATACGCAGTATTTT. Translated: CASSDSRGADTQYF.

This sequence joins TRBV23-1 and TRBJ2-3, with 11 bases that match TRBD2. TRBV23-1 is labeled an ORF, and its function is uncertain. CDR3 length: 17 amino acids. The V and J ends lost 2 bases and 5 bases, in that order; junction bases with no gene match: 9. CDR3 DNA sequence: TGCGCCAGCAGTCAAGGGTTAGCGGGAGGGCCGATAGATACGCAGTATTTT. It encodes CASSQGLAGGPIDTQYF.

This clone was seen more than once but under ten times. The V and J genes are TRBV5-6 and TRBJ2-2, with 7 bases fitting TRBD2. CDR1 and CDR2 (germline): SGHDT, YYEEEE. This CDR3 has 14 residues. V shed 4 bases and J 5 bases; nucleotides not matched to a gene: 5. The CDR3 here is CASSEAGPTGELFF. CDR3 in DNA: TGTGCCAGCAGCGAAGCGGGGCCAACCGGGGAGCTGTTTTTT.